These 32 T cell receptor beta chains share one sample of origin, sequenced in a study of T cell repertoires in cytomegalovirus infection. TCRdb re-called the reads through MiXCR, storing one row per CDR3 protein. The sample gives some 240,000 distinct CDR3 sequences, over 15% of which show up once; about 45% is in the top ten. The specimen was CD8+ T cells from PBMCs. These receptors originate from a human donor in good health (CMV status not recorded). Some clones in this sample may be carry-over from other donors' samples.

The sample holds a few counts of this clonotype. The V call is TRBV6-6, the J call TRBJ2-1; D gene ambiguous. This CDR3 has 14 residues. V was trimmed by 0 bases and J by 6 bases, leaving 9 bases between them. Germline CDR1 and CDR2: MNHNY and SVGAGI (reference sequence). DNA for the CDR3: TGTGCCAGCAGTTACTCTCCATCAGGCAATGAGCAGTTCTTC. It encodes CASSYSPSGNEQFF.

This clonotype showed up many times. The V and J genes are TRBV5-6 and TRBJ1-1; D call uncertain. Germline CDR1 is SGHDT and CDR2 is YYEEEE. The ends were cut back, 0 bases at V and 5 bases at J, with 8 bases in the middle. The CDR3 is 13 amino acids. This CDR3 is CASSLGGRTEAFF. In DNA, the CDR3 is TGTGCCAGCAGCTTGGGTGGGAGGACTGAAGCTTTCTTT.

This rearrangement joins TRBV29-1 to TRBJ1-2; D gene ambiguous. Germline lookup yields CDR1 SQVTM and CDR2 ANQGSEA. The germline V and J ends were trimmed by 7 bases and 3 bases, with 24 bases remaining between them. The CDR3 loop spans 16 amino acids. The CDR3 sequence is CSAAGEVVQFDYGYTF. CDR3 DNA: TGCAGCGCTGCAGGTGAGGTAGTGCAATTCGACTATGGCTACACCTTC. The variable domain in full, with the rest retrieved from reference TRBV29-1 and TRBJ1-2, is SAVISQKPSRDICQRGTSLTIQCQVDSQVTMMFWYRQQPGQSLTLIATANQGSEATYESGFVIDKFPISRPNLTFSTLTVSNMSPEDSSIYLCSAAGEVVQFDYGYTFGSGTRLTVV.

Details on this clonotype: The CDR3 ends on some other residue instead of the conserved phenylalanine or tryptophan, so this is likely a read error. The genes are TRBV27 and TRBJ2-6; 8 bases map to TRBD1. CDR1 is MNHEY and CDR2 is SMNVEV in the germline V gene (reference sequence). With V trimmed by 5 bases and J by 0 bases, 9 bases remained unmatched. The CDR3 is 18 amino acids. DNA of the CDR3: TGTGCCAGCAGTCCGACAGGGGAGCGAAACTCTGGGGCCAACGTCCTGACTCTC. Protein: CASSPTGERNSGANVLTL.

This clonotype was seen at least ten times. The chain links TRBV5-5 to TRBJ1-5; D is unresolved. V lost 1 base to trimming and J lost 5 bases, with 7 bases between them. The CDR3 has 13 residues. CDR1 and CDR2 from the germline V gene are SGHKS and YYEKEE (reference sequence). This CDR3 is CASSLTQDQPQHF. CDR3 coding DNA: TGTGCCAGCAGCTTGACCCAGGATCAGCCCCAGCATTTT. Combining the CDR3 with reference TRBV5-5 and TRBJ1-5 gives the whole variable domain DAGVTQSPTHLIKTRGQQVTLRCSPISGHKSVSWYQQVLGQGPQFIFQYYEKEERGRGNFPDRFSARQFPNYSSELNVNALLLGDSALYLCASSLTQDQPQHFGDGTRLSIL.

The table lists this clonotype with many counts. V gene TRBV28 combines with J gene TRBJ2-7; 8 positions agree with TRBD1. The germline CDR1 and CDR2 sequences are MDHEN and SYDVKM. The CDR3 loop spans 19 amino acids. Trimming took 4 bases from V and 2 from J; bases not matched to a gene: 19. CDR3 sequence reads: CASSSNRDRYEGFAYEQYF. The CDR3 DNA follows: TGTGCCAGCAGTTCAAACCGGGACAGGTATGAGGGGTTCGCCTACGAGCAGTACTTC.

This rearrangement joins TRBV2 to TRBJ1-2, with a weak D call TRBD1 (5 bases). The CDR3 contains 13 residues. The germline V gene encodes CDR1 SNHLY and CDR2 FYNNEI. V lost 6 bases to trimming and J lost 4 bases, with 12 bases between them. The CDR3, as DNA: TGTGCCAGCAGGGGACGGATAGCCTATGGCTACACCTTC. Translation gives CASRGRIAYGYTF.

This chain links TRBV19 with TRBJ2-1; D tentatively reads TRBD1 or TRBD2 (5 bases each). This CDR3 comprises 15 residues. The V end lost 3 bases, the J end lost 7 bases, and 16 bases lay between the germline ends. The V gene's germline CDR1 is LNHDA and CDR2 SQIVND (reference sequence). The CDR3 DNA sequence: TGTGCCAGTAGTATCCGAGAGGGGCTACTGAATGAGCAGTTCTTC. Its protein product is CASSIREGLLNEQFF.

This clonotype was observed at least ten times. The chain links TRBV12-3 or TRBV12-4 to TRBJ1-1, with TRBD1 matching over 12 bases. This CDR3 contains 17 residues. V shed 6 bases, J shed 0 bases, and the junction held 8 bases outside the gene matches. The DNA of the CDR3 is TGTGCCAGCAGCCTTCACGGGACAGGGGGCTTGAACACTGAAGCTTTCTTT. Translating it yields CASSLHGTGGLNTEAFF.

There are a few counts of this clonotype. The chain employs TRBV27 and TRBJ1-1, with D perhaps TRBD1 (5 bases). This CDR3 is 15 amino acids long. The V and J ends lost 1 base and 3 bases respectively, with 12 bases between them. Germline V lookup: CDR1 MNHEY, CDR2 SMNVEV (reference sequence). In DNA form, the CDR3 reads TGTGCCAGCAGTTTATACTGGGGAGGGGACACTGAAGCTTTCTTT. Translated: CASSLYWGGDTEAFF.

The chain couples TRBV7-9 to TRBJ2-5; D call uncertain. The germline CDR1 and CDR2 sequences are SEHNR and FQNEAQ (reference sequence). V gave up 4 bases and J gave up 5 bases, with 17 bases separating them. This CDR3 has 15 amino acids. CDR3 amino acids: CASSSSSTPGETQYF. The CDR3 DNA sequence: TGTGCCAGCAGCTCATCCTCCACCCCTGGGGAGACCCAGTACTTC. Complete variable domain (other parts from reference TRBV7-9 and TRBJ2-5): DTGVSQNPRHKITKRGQNVTFRCDPISEHNRLYWYRQTLGQGPEFLTYFQNEAQLEKSRLLSDRFSAERPKGSFSTLEIQRTEQGDSAMYLCASSSSSTPGETQYFGPGTRLLVL.

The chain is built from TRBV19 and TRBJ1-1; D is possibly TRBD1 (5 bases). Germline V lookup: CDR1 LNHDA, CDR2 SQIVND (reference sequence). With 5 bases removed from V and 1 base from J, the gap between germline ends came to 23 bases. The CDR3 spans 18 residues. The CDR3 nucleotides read TGTGCCAGTAGTCTTCAGGGTTGGGCTGGGGTACGGAACACTGAAGCTTTCTTT. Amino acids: CASSLQGWAGVRNTEAFF. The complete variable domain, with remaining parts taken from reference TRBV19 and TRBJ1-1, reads DGGITQSPKYLFRKEGQNVTLSCEQNLNHDAMYWYRQDPGQGLRLIYYSQIVNDFQKGDIAEGYSVSREKKESFPLTVTSAQKNPTAFYLCASSLQGWAGVRNTEAFFGQGTRLTVV.

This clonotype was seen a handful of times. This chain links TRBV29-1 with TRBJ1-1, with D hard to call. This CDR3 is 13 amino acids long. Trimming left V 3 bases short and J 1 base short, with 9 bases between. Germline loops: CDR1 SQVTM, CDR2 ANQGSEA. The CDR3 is CSVDNPANTEAFF. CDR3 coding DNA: TGCAGCGTTGATAATCCGGCGAACACTGAAGCTTTCTTT.

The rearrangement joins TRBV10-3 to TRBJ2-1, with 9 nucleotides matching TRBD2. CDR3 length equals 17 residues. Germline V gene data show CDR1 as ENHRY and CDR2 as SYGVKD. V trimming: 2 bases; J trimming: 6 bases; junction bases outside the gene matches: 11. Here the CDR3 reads CAISEELAIAGANEQFF. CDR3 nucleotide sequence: TGTGCCATCAGTGAGGAGCTCGCGATAGCGGGGGCCAATGAGCAGTTCTTC.

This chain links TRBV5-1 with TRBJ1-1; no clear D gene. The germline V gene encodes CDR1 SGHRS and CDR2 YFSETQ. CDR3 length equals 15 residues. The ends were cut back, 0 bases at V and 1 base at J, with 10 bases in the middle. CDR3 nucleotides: TGCGCCAGCAGCTTGGTCCCCCCGGGGAACACTGAAGCTTTCTTT. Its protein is CASSLVPPGNTEAFF.

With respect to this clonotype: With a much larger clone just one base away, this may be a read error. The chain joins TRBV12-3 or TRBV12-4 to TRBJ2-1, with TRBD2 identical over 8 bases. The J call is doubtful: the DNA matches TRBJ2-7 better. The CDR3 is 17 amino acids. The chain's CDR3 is CASTQEFSGDSYNEQYF. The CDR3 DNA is TGTGCCAGCACCCAGGAGTTTAGCGGGGATTCGTACAATGAGCAGTACTTC.

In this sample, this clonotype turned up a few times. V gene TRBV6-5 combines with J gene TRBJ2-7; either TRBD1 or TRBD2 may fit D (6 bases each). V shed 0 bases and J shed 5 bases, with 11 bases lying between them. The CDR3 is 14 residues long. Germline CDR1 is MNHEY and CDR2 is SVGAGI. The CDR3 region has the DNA TGTGCCAGCAGTTACTCTGGGGGGCCCAACGAGCAGTACTTC. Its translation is CASSYSGGPNEQYF.

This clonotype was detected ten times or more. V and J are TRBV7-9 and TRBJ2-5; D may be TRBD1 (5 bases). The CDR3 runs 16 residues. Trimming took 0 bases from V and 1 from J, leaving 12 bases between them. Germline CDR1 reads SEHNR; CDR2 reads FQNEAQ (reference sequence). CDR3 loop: CASSLAPGSPQETQYF. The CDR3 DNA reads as TGTGCCAGCAGCTTAGCTCCAGGGTCTCCCCAAGAGACCCAGTACTTC.

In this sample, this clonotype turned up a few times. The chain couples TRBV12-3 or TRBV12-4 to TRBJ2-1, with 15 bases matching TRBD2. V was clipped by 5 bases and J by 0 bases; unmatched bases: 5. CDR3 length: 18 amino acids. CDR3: CASSTGTSGGSSYNEQFF. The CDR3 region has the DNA TGTGCCAGCAGTACCGGGACTAGCGGGGGGTCCTCCTACAATGAGCAGTTCTTC.

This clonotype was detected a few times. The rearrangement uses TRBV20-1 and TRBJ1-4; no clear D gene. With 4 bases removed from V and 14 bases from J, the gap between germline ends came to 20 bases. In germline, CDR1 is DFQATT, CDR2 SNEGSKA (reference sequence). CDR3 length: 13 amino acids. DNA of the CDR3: TGCAGTGCTATCAGGCAGGACCCTGTTGGGCTGTTTTTT. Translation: CSAIRQDPVGLFF.

CDR3 sequence: CASSDRGNEQFF. Here the CDR3 DNA reads TGTGCCAGTAGCGACAGGGGCAATGAGCAGTTCTTC. The rearrangement joins TRBV19 to TRBJ2-1; TRBD1 aligns across 8 bases. The CDR3 loop spans 12 amino acids. Germline values: CDR1 LNHDA, CDR2 SQIVND (reference sequence). The junction had 1 base not matched to a gene; V was cut back by 6 bases and J by 6 bases.

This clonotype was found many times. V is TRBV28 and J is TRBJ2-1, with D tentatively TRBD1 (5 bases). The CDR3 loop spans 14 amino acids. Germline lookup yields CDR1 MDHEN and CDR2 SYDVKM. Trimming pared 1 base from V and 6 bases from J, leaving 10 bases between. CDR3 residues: CASSLFDRTNEQFF. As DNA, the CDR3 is TGTGCCAGCAGTTTATTTGACAGAACCAATGAGCAGTTCTTC.

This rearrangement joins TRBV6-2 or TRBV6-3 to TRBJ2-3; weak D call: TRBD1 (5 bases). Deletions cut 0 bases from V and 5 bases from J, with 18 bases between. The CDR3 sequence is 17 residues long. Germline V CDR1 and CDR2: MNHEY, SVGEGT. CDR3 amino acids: CASSYSPAGMPVDTQYF. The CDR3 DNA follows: TGTGCCAGCAGTTACTCCCCTGCAGGGATGCCGGTAGATACGCAGTATTTT.

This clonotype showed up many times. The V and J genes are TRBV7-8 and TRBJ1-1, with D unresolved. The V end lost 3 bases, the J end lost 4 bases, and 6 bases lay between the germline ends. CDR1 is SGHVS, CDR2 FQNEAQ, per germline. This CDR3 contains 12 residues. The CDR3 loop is CASSLGFTEAFF. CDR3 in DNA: TGTGCCAGCAGCTTGGGTTTCACTGAAGCTTTCTTT.

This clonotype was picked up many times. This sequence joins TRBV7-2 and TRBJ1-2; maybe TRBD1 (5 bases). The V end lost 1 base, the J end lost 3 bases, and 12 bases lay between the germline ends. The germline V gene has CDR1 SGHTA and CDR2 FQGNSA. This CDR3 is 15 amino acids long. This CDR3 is CASSLDGTGYYGYTF. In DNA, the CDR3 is TGTGCCAGCAGCTTAGATGGGACGGGGTACTATGGCTACACCTTC.

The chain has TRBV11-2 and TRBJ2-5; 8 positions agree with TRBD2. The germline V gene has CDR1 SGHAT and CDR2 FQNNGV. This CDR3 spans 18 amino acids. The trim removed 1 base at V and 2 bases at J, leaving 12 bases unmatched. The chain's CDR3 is CASSLGPGAGGLQETQYF. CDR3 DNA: TGTGCCAGCAGCTTAGGACCTGGGGCGGGGGGTTTACAAGAGACCCAGTACTTC.

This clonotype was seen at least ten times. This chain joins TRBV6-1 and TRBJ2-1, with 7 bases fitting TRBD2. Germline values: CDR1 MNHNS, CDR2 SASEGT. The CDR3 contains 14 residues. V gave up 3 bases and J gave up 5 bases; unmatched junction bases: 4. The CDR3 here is CASSDREGHNEQFF. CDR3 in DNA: TGTGCCAGCAGTGACAGGGAGGGACACAATGAGCAGTTCTTC.

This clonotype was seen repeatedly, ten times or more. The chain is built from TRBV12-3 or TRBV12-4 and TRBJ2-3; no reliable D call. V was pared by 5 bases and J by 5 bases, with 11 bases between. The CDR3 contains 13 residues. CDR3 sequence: CASSDELGDTQYF. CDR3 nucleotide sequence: TGTGCCAGCAGTGACGAATTGGGAGATACGCAGTATTTT.

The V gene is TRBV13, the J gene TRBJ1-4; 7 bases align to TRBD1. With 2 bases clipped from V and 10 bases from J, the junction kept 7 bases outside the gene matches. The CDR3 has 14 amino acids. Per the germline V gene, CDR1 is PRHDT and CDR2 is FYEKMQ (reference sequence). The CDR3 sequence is CASSLRGHRGKLFF. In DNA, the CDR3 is TGTGCCAGCAGCTTACGGGGACACAGGGGAAAACTGTTTTTT.

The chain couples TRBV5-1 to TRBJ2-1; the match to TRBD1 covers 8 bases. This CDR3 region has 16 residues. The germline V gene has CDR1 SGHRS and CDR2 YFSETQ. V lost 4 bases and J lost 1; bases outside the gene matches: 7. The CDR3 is CASSPTGEGSYNEQFF. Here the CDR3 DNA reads TGCGCCAGCAGCCCGACAGGGGAAGGTTCCTACAATGAGCAGTTCTTC.

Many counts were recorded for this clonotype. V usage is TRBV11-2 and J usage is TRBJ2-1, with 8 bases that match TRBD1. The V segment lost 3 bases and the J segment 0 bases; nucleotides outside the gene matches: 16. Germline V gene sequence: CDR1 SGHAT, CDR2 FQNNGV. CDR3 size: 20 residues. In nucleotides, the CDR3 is TGTGCCAGCAGCTTCGGGACCGGGACAGGCGACGTAAGCTCCTACAATGAGCAGTTCTTC. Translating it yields CASSFGTGTGDVSSYNEQFF.

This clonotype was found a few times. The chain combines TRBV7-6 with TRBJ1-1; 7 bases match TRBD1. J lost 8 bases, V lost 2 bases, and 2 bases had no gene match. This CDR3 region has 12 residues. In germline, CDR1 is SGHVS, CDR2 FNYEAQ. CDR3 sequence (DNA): TGTGCCAGCAGCTTAAGGGGGCGAGAAGCTTTCTTT. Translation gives CASSLRGREAFF. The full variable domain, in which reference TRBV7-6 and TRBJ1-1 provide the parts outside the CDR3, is GAGVSQSPRYKVTKRGQDVALRCDPISGHVSLYWYRQALGQGPEFLTYFNYEAQQDKSGLPNDRFSAERPEGSISTLTIQRTEQRDSAMYRCASSLRGREAFFGQGTRLTVV.